One sample yielded the 18 T cell receptor beta chains listed below, sequenced in a study of radiation and T cells in renal cell carcinoma (dated by TCRdb to 2020 to 2022). The sample's time point, from its label and the paper: blood 2 weeks post-SBRT. The treatment or condition tag for this specimen amounts to: 15 Gy SBRT to primary tumor, nephrectomy 4 weeks later. The library was prepared using the immunoSEQ multiplex PCR assay. In TCRdb, the immuneACCESS table is reduced to in-frame sequences with V and J assigned. These tables do not hold every clone; where another copy was compared, an unresolved V gene accounts for under half, and the others remain unexplained. This sample lists approximately 75,000 clones; 82% were detected once. The ten most abundant clones make up almost 6% of the sample. This material consisted of blood, taken from a patient whose treatment included radiotherapy and nephrectomy. All receptors derive from a man aged 60 to 75 with renal cell carcinoma.

V usage is TRBV18 and J usage is TRBJ1-2, with a weak D call TRBD1 (5 bases). CDR3 length equals 12 residues. CDR1 KGHSH and CDR2 LQKENI come from the germline V gene. Trimming pared 2 bases from V and 8 bases from J, leaving 9 bases between. The chain's CDR3 is CASSPGGQGYTF. For the CDR3, the DNA is TGTGCCAGCTCACCAGGCGGACAAGGCTACACCTTC.

The V call is TRBV28, the J call TRBJ1-4; tentative D call: TRBD1 (5 bases). CDR1 is MDHEN and CDR2 is SYDVKM in the germline V gene. CDR3 length equals 13 residues. The V gene lost 8 bases and the J gene lost 1 base, with 8 bases spanning the gap. The CDR3 nucleotides are TGTGCCAGCGGAGACAGAACTAATGAAAAACTGTTTTTT. Protein product: CASGDRTNEKLFF.

The rearrangement links TRBV27 to TRBJ1-1; unclear D gene. The CDR3 consists of 14 residues. V gave up 1 base and J gave up 1 base, with 7 bases separating them. Germline values: CDR1 MNHEY, CDR2 SMNVEV (reference sequence). The CDR3 is CASSLYLGNTEAFF. The CDR3 DNA sequence: TGTGCCAGCAGTTTATATCTGGGGAACACTGAAGCTTTCTTT.

A remark on this clone: The junction and the germline gene differ at one end; a read error may be behind it. V usage is TRBV5-6 and J usage is TRBJ2-1, with a weak D call TRBD2 (7 bases). The CDR3 has 14 residues. Germline V gene lookup returns CDR1 SGHDT and CDR2 YYEEEE. In DNA form, the CDR3 reads TGTGCCAGCACCTTGGGGGCGGGGGTCAATGAGCAGTTCTTC. Encoded protein: CASTLGAGVNEQFF.

This chain links TRBV6-6 with TRBJ2-7; perhaps TRBD1 as D (5 bases). This CDR3 has 13 amino acids. Per germline, CDR1 MNHNY and CDR2 SVGAGI (reference sequence). V lost 7 bases to trimming and J lost 0 bases, with 10 bases between them. The CDR3 DNA is TGTGCCAGCACCGCGGACACCTCCTACGAGCAGTACTTC. This sequence encodes CASTADTSYEQYF.

The V gene is TRBV5-6, the J gene TRBJ2-7; no clear D. Germline CDR1 and CDR2: SGHDT and YYEEEE. The germline V and J ends were trimmed by 1 base and 0 bases, with 14 bases remaining between them. The CDR3 runs 16 residues. This chain's CDR3 is CASSLYDFTNSYEQYF. As DNA, the CDR3 is TGTGCCAGCAGCTTGTATGACTTCACCAACTCCTACGAGCAGTACTTC.

CDR3 in DNA: TGTGCCAGCAGCCAAGATCCCAGAGCGGGGGAAGCTTTCTTT. Protein: CASSQDPRAGEAFF. V is TRBV4-2 and J is TRBJ1-1; D is unclear. Germline-derived CDR1 and CDR2 are LGHNA and YNFKEQ. V was cut by 0 bases and J by 8 bases, with 13 bases left in between. The length of the CDR3 is 14 residues.

The genes are TRBV19 and TRBJ1-5, with TRBD1 as a possible D gene (5 bases). Germline assignment: CDR1 LNHDA and CDR2 SQIVND (reference sequence). Trimming took 6 bases from V and 2 from J, leaving 8 bases between them. The CDR3 is 13 residues long. The CDR3 region is CASRTVGNQPQHF. Written as DNA, the CDR3 is TGTGCCAGTAGGACAGTTGGCAATCAGCCCCAGCATTTT.

The chain joins TRBV6-5 to TRBJ1-4, with D perhaps TRBD1 (5 bases). V was trimmed by 6 bases and J by 6 bases, leaving 14 bases between them. The CDR3 covers 14 residues. Germline-derived CDR1 and CDR2 are MNHEY and SVGAGI. CDR3 DNA sequence: TGTGCCAGCAGCCGCGACAGCCGTTATGAAAAACTGTTTTTT. Its protein product is CASSRDSRYEKLFF.

CDR3 protein: CASSSPPGQGNEKLFF. CDR3 DNA: TGTGCCAGCAGCTCGCCCCCGGGACAGGGGAATGAAAAACTGTTTTTT. V usage is TRBV7-2 and J usage is TRBJ1-4, with 10 nucleotides matching TRBD1. This CDR3 is built from 16 residues. Germline CDR1 reads SGHTA; CDR2 reads FQGNSA. The J segment lost 5 bases and the V segment lost 4 bases, leaving 7 bases of the junction unmatched.

CDR3 protein: CASRPHTGPEAFF. In DNA, the CDR3 is TGTGCCAGCAGACCTCACACCGGGCCCGAAGCTTTCTTT. The chain uses TRBV28 and TRBJ1-1; D is ambiguous. The CDR3 runs to 13 residues. The germline V and J ends were trimmed by 6 bases and 8 bases, with 16 bases remaining between them. Germline CDR1 and CDR2: MDHEN and SYDVKM.

The chain joins TRBV29-1 to TRBJ1-5, with a possible D match to TRBD1 (6 bases). Germline V gives CDR1 SQVTM, CDR2 ANQGSEA. The CDR3 is 13 amino acids. Trimming left V 4 bases short and J 7 bases short, with 14 bases between. The CDR3 sequence: CSVGTGNGQPQHF. The CDR3 DNA follows: TGCAGCGTTGGAACAGGGAATGGACAGCCCCAGCATTTT.

The chain links TRBV2 to TRBJ2-5; TRBD2 might be the D (6 bases). The V gene's germline CDR1 is SNHLY and CDR2 FYNNEI. Trimming took 5 bases from V and 6 from J, leaving 16 bases between them. This CDR3 has 14 residues. This CDR3 is CASSPSPSVKTQYF. Here the CDR3 DNA reads TGTGCCAGCAGTCCCAGTCCTAGCGTGAAGACCCAGTACTTC.

The rearrangement joins TRBV7-2 to TRBJ1-5; TRBD1 matches at 7 bases. The CDR3 has 16 residues. From germline, CDR1 is SGHTA and CDR2 FQGNSA. V shed 0 bases, J shed 4 bases, and the junction held 6 bases outside the gene matches. The CDR3 sequence: CASSLALDRFNQPQHF. CDR3 nucleotides: TGTGCCAGCAGCTTAGCATTGGACAGGTTTAATCAGCCCCAGCATTTT.

V is TRBV9 and J is TRBJ2-3; no clear D. The CDR3 is 13 amino acids. The germline V gene encodes CDR1 SGDLS and CDR2 YYNGEE. Trimming cost V 3 bases and J 3 bases, with 8 bases left between them. The CDR3 DNA reads TGTGCCAGCAGCGCCAGTAGTACAGATACGCAGTATTTT. Its translation is CASSASSTDTQYF.

The chain joins TRBV30 to TRBJ1-2, with no clear D. V shed 2 bases and J shed 6 bases, with 10 bases lying between them. Germline-derived CDR1 and CDR2 are GTSNPN and SVGIG (reference sequence). This CDR3 is 12 amino acids long. CDR3 amino acids: CAWSRRSDGYTF. DNA for the CDR3: TGTGCCTGGAGTCGAAGGTCTGATGGCTACACCTTC.

The CDR3 DNA reads TGCGCCAGCAGCCAAGATCTCGACGCTAGCACAGATACGCAGTATTTT. It translates to CASSQDLDASTDTQYF. The V call is TRBV4-3, the J call TRBJ2-3; D not certain. V lost 0 bases and J lost 0, with 10 bases in between. The germline V gene has CDR1 LGHNA and CDR2 YSLEER. The CDR3 spans 16 residues.

The V gene is TRBV7-2, the J gene TRBJ2-5; 13 bases line up with TRBD2. The CDR3 runs 18 residues. V trimming: 1 base; J trimming: 5 bases; junction bases outside the gene matches: 10. The germline CDR1 and CDR2 sequences are SGHTA and FQGNSA. The CDR3 nucleotides read TGTGCCAGCAGCTTAGGGACGGGACTAGCGGGACCAGGGGAGACCCAGTACTTC. Translation: CASSLGTGLAGPGETQYF.